This T cell receptor beta chain came from a study of blood T cells in healthy people across ages. This clonotype turned up a few times. Its antigen is unknown. Study conclusions and caveats: Underestimates were what the diversity estimates from one million T cells were considered to be. The recorded TCR beta diversity per million T cells decreased in a roughly linear manner with age. Comparison with aged donors showed that long-lived donors had more naive CD4+ cells and higher diversity.

Next came a second PCR, run for about 6 to 12 cycles, which used a sample-barcoded 5' primer along with a J-beta primer mix. TCRdb reprocessed the 5' RACE reads with MiXCR, giving one entry per CDR3 protein. Among 800,000 to 1,000,000 distinct CDR3 sequences listed, about 48% were seen once. Germline V lookup: CDR1 DFQATT, CDR2 SNEGSKA (reference sequence). The CDR3 sequence is 12 residues long. J lost 10 bases, V lost 6 bases, and 8 bases had no gene match. The donors, aged roughly 6 to 90, were healthy Caucasians from Russia. Sequencing was performed on blood. The sequence was obtained from a man in his thirties or forties in good health. The rearrangement uses TRBV20-1 and TRBJ2-1; 8 bases map to TRBD1. Here the CDR3 reads CSADRAAGEQFF. For the CDR3, the DNA is TGCAGTGCGGACAGGGCCGCCGGGGAGCAGTTCTTC.